This T cell receptor (beta chain) originates from a study of cytomegalovirus exposure and HLA in healthy donors. As concerns this clone: Its antigen is not identified.

A multiplex PCR was run with 60 Vbeta primers and 13 Jbeta primers. The data were produced by immunoSEQ multiplex PCR, yet TCRdb's version contains in-frame clones alone and is incomplete. The sample consists of about 150,000 clones, roughly 80% of them appearing once. Study-level results: Donors belonging to an Asian-associated ancestry cluster reportedly showed fewer N-insertions in productive TCRs than the roughly 700-donor mean, according to what a later analysis found.

Germline CDR1 is MNHEY and CDR2 is SVGAGI. CDR3 size: 15 residues. J lost 7 bases, V lost 6 bases, and 11 bases had no gene match. Sequencing was performed on PBMCs. This chain joins TRBV6-5 and TRBJ1-2, with 10 bases that match TRBD1. The source is a middle-aged woman in good health and CMV-seropositive. CDR3 coding DNA: TGTGCCAGCAGAGCTAGCCTCGGACAGGGGGGTGGCTACACCTTC. Its protein is CASRASLGQGGGYTF.